The 20 T cell receptor beta chains below were found in one sample sequenced in a study of blood T cells in healthy people across ages. Through a sample-barcoded 5' primer and a J-beta primer mix, a second PCR was run for roughly 7 to 12 cycles. Via MiXCR, TCRdb re-called the 5' RACE reads, giving one row per CDR3 protein. The sample contains roughly 1 million distinct CDR3 sequences, 25% of which appear only once. The same sample was also used in a study of T cells of mothers and their children.

The sequencing sample was made of blood. These TCRs come from a girl aged 2 to 10 in good health.

J is TRBJ2-1 and V is TRBV9; TRBD1 matches at 9 bases. The V segment lost 0 bases and the J segment 0 bases; nucleotides outside the gene matches: 7. Germline CDR1 and CDR2: SGDLS and YYNGEE. This CDR3 has 18 residues. The chain's CDR3 is CASSVEPGTGSSYNEQFF. The CDR3 DNA follows: TGTGCCAGCAGCGTAGAACCCGGGACAGGGAGCTCCTACAATGAGCAGTTCTTC.

This clonotype was picked up many times. The chain has TRBV10-1 and TRBJ2-3; no reliable D call. The V and J ends lost 8 bases and 0 bases respectively, with 15 bases between them. Looked up from germline, CDR1 is WNHNN and CDR2 is SYGVQD (reference sequence). CDR3 length equals 15 residues. This CDR3 reads CASYIYSTSTDTQYF. Here the CDR3 DNA reads TGCGCCAGCTATATTTATTCGACAAGCACAGATACGCAGTATTTT.

The chain uses TRBV29-1 and TRBJ2-7; 7 nucleotides agree with TRBD1. Trimming removed 7 bases from V and 3 bases from J; junction bases left unmatched: 9. CDR3 length: 13 amino acids. Germline loops: CDR1 SQVTM, CDR2 ANQGSEA. The chain's CDR3 is CSALNRDSYEQYF. The CDR3 nucleotides are TGCAGCGCCTTGAACCGGGACAGCTACGAGCAGTACTTC.

This clonotype was recorded a few times. The rearrangement joins TRBV11-2 to TRBJ1-4; no firm D call. Germline V gene data show CDR1 as SGHAT and CDR2 as FQNNGV. The CDR3 contains 15 residues. Trimming stripped 3 bases from V and 8 bases from J, with 16 bases between. The CDR3 sequence is CASSFGLGMGEKLFF. For the CDR3, the DNA is TGTGCCAGCAGCTTTGGTCTGGGGATGGGCGAAAAACTGTTTTTT.

This clonotype was seen only a few times. The V gene is TRBV28, the J gene TRBJ2-5; D is possibly TRBD1 or TRBD2 (5 bases each). The J call may be faulty, since TRBJ2-7 better matches the DNA end. This CDR3 has 13 amino acids. The germline CDR1 and CDR2 sequences are MDHEN and SYDVKM. The CDR3 loop is CASLAGTSYEQYF. CDR3 sequence (DNA): TGTGCCAGCCTTGCCGGGACCTCCTACGAGCAGTACTTC.

The count of this clonotype is one. The chain recombines TRBV20-1 with TRBJ2-7, with D unresolved. The V and J ends lost 4 bases and 3 bases respectively, with 7 bases between them. CDR3 length: 11 amino acids. CDR1 is DFQATT and CDR2 is SNEGSKA in the germline V gene (reference sequence). CDR3 bases: TGCAGTGCTAAGGCGAGCTACGAGCAGTACTTC. This gives the protein CSAKASYEQYF.

The chain recombines TRBV12-3 or TRBV12-4 with TRBJ2-5, with 9 bases lining up with TRBD2. V was pared by 5 bases and J by 2 bases, with 6 bases of the junction left unmatched. CDR3 length equals 15 residues. CDR3 nucleotides: TGTGCCAGCAGTACCATAGCGGGGGTGCAAGAGACCCAGTACTTC. Translated, it gives CASSTIAGVQETQYF.

This clonotype was observed a handful of times. The chain recombines TRBV7-2 with TRBJ1-5; perhaps TRBD1 as D (6 bases). The CDR3 spans 18 residues. Trimming removed 3 bases from V and 5 bases from J, with 23 bases in between. In germline, CDR1 is SGHTA, CDR2 FQGNSA. The CDR3 reads CASSFAPGRGKIYQPQHF. CDR3 DNA sequence: TGTGCCAGCAGCTTTGCCCCGGGTAGGGGGAAAATTTATCAGCCCCAGCATTTT.

The chain joins TRBV5-1 to TRBJ2-5; D gene ambiguous. CDR1 is SGHRS and CDR2 is YFSETQ in the germline V gene. V lost 4 bases and J 3 bases, leaving 13 bases between the germline ends. The CDR3 sequence is 14 residues long. The CDR3: CASSLNPSEETQYF. The DNA of the CDR3 is TGCGCCAGCAGCCTCAATCCTAGTGAAGAGACCCAGTACTTC.

V gene TRBV5-6 combines with J gene TRBJ2-2; D not resolved. The germline V gene encodes CDR1 SGHDT and CDR2 YYEEEE. This CDR3 is 14 amino acids long. The V end lost 1 base, the J end lost 7 bases, and 11 bases lay between the germline ends. This chain's CDR3 is CASSLSPRSGELFF. As DNA, the CDR3 is TGTGCCAGCAGCTTGAGCCCGCGCAGCGGGGAGCTGTTTTTT. Based on the CDR3 plus reference TRBV5-6 and TRBJ2-2, the full variable domain is DAGVTQSPTHLIKTRGQQVTLRCSPKSGHDTVSWYQQALGQGPQFIFQYYEEEERQRGNFPDRFSGHQFPNYSSELNVNALLLGDSALYLCASSLSPRSGELFFGEGSRLTVL.

This sequence joins TRBV20-1 and TRBJ1-1; no definite D call. V lost 0 bases, J lost 0 bases, and 5 bases lay in between. This CDR3 comprises 13 residues. Germline CDR1 is DFQATT and CDR2 is SNEGSKA (reference sequence). This CDR3 is CSARDSMNTEAFF. CDR3 in DNA: TGCAGTGCTAGAGATAGTATGAACACTGAAGCTTTCTTT.

In this sample, this clonotype turned up a few times. The CDR3, as DNA: TGCGCCAGCAGCCAAGATTTACAGGCCCCAAGCACAGATACGCAGTATTTT. This gives the protein CASSQDLQAPSTDTQYF. This chain connects TRBV4-3 to TRBJ2-3; tentative D call: TRBD1 (5 bases). CDR1 is LGHNA and CDR2 is YSLEER in the germline V gene. V lost 0 bases, J lost 0 bases, and 13 bases lay in between. This CDR3 comprises 17 residues.

In its sample, this clonotype was seen once. The V gene is TRBV12-3 or TRBV12-4, the J gene TRBJ1-2; D is ambiguous. Trimming pared 0 bases from V and 6 bases from J, leaving 11 bases between. The CDR3 consists of 14 residues. CDR3 protein: CASSLASAGHGYTF. The CDR3 DNA reads as TGTGCCAGCAGTTTAGCTTCGGCAGGACATGGCTACACCTTC.

The chain uses TRBV5-5 and TRBJ2-5; 11 bases agree with TRBD1. The CDR3 is 17 residues long. CDR1 is SGHKS, CDR2 YYEKEE, per germline (reference sequence). The V gene end was trimmed by 0 bases and the J gene end by 2 bases; junction bases not matched to a gene: 6. The DNA of the CDR3 is TGTGCCAGCAGCTTGGCGGCTGGGACAGGGGGACAAGAGACCCAGTACTTC. It is translated as CASSLAAGTGGQETQYF.

This clonotype was counted only a few times. The chain is built from TRBV6-6 and TRBJ2-3; 13 nucleotides match TRBD2. The J segment lost 7 bases and the V segment lost 4 bases, leaving 5 bases of the junction unmatched. CDR3 length: 15 residues. Germline V lookup: CDR1 MNHNY, CDR2 SVGAGI (reference sequence). The CDR3 nucleotides are TGTGCCAGCAGTTCTCCGGGACTAGCGGGACATACGCAGTATTTT. The encoded protein is CASSSPGLAGHTQYF.

The chain's CDR3 is CASSVGDSTYNEQFF. CDR3 coding DNA: TGTGCCAGCAGCGTCGGGGACAGCACCTACAATGAGCAGTTCTTC. The chain recombines TRBV6-1 with TRBJ2-1; 7 bases fit TRBD1. This CDR3 spans 15 amino acids. V was pared by 6 bases and J by 2 bases, with 7 bases of the junction left unmatched. CDR1 and CDR2 from the germline V gene are MNHNS and SASEGT.

The chain uses TRBV12-3 or TRBV12-4 and TRBJ1-6; no definite D call. The germline V and J ends were trimmed by 4 bases and 8 bases, with 9 bases remaining between them. The CDR3 totals 13 residues. The DNA of the CDR3 is TGTGCCAGCAGTTCTATGGAGGATTCACCCCTCCACTTT. This codes for CASSSMEDSPLHF.

The genes are TRBV5-1 and TRBJ2-5, with 8 positions matching TRBD1. CDR3 length equals 15 residues. Losses at the gene ends were 6 bases for V and 4 bases for J; bases not matched to a gene: 11. Per the germline V gene, CDR1 is SGHRS and CDR2 is YFSETQ. The CDR3 DNA reads TGCGCCAGCACCTACGGACAGGGCCTGCCAGAGACCCAGTACTTC. Residues: CASTYGQGLPETQYF.

With respect to this clonotype: A much larger clone lies one base from this, so it may be a read error. The rearrangement joins TRBV10-3 to TRBJ1-3; D may be TRBD1 (5 bases). Germline CDR1 and CDR2: ENHRY and SYGVKD. Trimming shortened V by 3 bases and J by 0 bases, and 12 bases separated the two germline ends. The CDR3 has 16 residues. The CDR3, as DNA: TGTGCCATCAGTGACCCGGTGGACAACTCTGGAAACACCATATATTTT. It specifies CAISDPVDNSGNTIYF.

The chain links TRBV6-6 to TRBJ2-5; D is undetermined. The V gene's germline CDR1 is MNHNY and CDR2 SVGAGI (reference sequence). CDR3 size: 12 residues. V was clipped by 8 bases and J by 5 bases, with 12 bases between them. The CDR3 loop is CASFMSGETQYF. CDR3 DNA: TGTGCCAGCTTCATGTCCGGGGAGACCCAGTACTTC.